This entry features one T cell receptor beta chain sequence. Its target is not known. This specimen comes from a study of T cells in Graves' hyperthyroidism and ophthalmopathy. Study-wide background: Initial diagnosis, before any treatment, was when peripheral blood was collected.

The TCR beta CDR3 regions underwent amplification using RNA transcripts as the source. An initial round of RT-PCR targeting the TCR CDR3 relied on the HTBI primer set. Via MiXCR, TCRdb re-called the multiplex PCR reads, giving one row per CDR3 protein. The repertoire has about 480,000 distinct CDR3 sequences, 13% to 15% of them found once; the top ten carry around 17%. Recently diagnosed hyperthyroidism of less than 2 months' duration affected patients aged 18 to 65. Based on clinical symptoms, serum thyroxine and TRAb, thyroid ultrasound and orbital computed tomography, diagnoses were reached. V dropped 4 bases and J dropped 4; count of bases not matched to a gene: 7. Germline CDR1 and CDR2: SGHVS and FNYEAQ. There are 15 residues in the CDR3. Regarding the study as a whole: The majority of expanded thyroid clonotypes above 0.001 also appeared in blood.

This TCR came from a woman aged 18-30 years with Graves' hyperthyroidism. The material sequenced was blood. This chain connects TRBV7-6 to TRBJ2-7; TRBD1 matches 10 bases. The CDR3: CASSSRDRGRYEQYF. DNA of the CDR3: TGTGCCAGCAGCTCCAGGGACAGGGGACGTTACGAGCAGTACTTC.